This TCR beta chain derives from a study of regulatory T cells in long-lasting Graves disease. General study results and limits: Newly diagnosed patients had higher TCR diversity than persistent Graves' patients did.

According to the study, TCR beta libraries were built with iRepertoire HTBI primers and CDR3-region Arm-PCR. Via MiXCR, TCRdb re-called the multiplex PCR reads, giving one row per CDR3 protein. The sample has hundreds of thousands of distinct CDR3 sequences, about 12% seen once; the top ten hold around 9.3%. The time point: newly diagnosed GD, antithyroid drugs for less than 3 months. PBMCs were the source of the RNA used for TCR sequencing. The sample holds many counts of this clonotype. Its matching antigen is unknown. Germline V gene lookup returns CDR1 MDHEN and CDR2 SYDVKM. The CDR3 runs 13 residues. V lost 8 bases and J lost 6; bases outside the gene matches: 9. These data were also filed under a second study, of T cells in Graves' hyperthyroidism and ophthalmopathy. That study adds: Most clonotypes that expanded in the thyroid above 0.001 also showed up in blood.

This rearrangement joins TRBV28 to TRBJ1-2; TRBD1 agrees at 7 bases. The source was peripheral blood mononuclear cells (PBMCs), collected at new diagnosis, from a patient treated with antithyroid drugs. The receptor's source is a woman aged 30 to 39 with Graves disease. CDR3 amino acids: CASGGAGGNGYTF. For the CDR3, the DNA is TGTGCCAGCGGTGGGGCAGGGGGTAATGGCTACACCTTC.